This T cell receptor (beta chain) comes out of a study of CD8 T cell repertoires and HIV-1 epitope variants. Background on the study: Each of Twenty-five Gag and Nef epitope peptides stimulated a separate culture. Controls were a CMV, EBV and flu pool, Ebola AY9, and no peptide. 1M T cells were kept uncultured as a baseline. Study-level points and caveats: No clonotypes responded to the TAALDMSHF plasma variant; roughly five recognized KF9, one HW9.

In the case of this clone: Its antigen is still unknown.

TCRdb keeps only in-frame clones here, not all; method: immunoSEQ multiplex PCR. In the table there are about 5,500 clones, about 60% of which are singletons. The CDR3 is 15 amino acids. Trimming took 3 bases from V and 4 from J; bases not matched to a gene: 7. Per germline, CDR1 MNHEY and CDR2 SMNVEV (reference sequence). The rearrangement joins TRBV27 to TRBJ1-1, with TRBD1 matching over 8 bases. Sequencing was performed on cultured CD8+ T cells derived from PBMCs. This receptor was obtained from a male donor with HIV. The DNA of the CDR3 is TGTGCCAGCAGTTTTGCAGGGGGCGCGGGCACTGAAGCTTTCTTT. Translating gives CASSFAGGAGTEAFF.